This is a list of T cell receptor beta chains from one sample in a study of blood T cells in healthy people across ages. From the 5' RACE reads, TCRdb called clonotypes with MiXCR, one entry per CDR3 protein. The sample carries around 1.7 million distinct CDR3 sequences, 28% recorded once. Sequenced material: blood. The receptors stem from a woman aged 25 to 39 in good health. Each CDR3 is given with its conserved first and last residue. A D gene is named only where the DNA matches it firmly. Only some rows state a clone size, as once, few, many or a class for expanded clones.

J | D | V | size | CDR3 | DNA
TRBJ2-1 | . | TRBV19 | few | CASSRILGSYNEQFF | TGTGCCAGTAGTCGGATCCTGGGCTCCTACAATGAGCAGTTCTTC
TRBJ2-4 | TRBD2 | TRBV13 | few | CASSLESRELAKNIQYF | TGTGCCAGCAGCTTAGAGTCGCGGGAGCTAGCCAAAAACATTCAGTACTTC
TRBJ1-1 | . | TRBV3-1 | . | CAGSQATRAFF | TGTGCCGGCAGCCAAGCGACGAGAGCTTTCTTT
TRBJ2-7 | TRBD1 | TRBV4-1 | . | CASSQRDSSSYEQYF | TGCGCCAGCAGCCAAAGGGACAGCAGCTCCTACGAGCAGTACTTC
TRBJ1-2 | . | TRBV10-3 | few | CAISDSGEYGYTF | TGTGCCATCAGTGACTCAGGGGAATATGGCTACACCTTC
TRBJ1-5 | . | TRBV5-1 | few | CASSLGKDYSNQPQHF | TGCGCCAGCAGCTTGGGGAAGGATTATAGCAATCAGCCCCAGCATTTT
TRBJ2-2 | . | TRBV7-3 | few | CASSRDSLGTGELFF | TGTGCCAGCAGCCGGGACTCCCTGGGGACCGGGGAGCTGTTTTTT
TRBJ2-1 | . | TRBV5-1 | many | CASSLYGENNEQFF | TGCGCCAGCAGCTTGTACGGGGAGAACAATGAGCAGTTCTTC
TRBJ1-2 | TRBD1 | TRBV28 | . | CASSLPGQGRVYGYTF | TGTGCCAGCAGTTTACCGGGACAGGGTCGCGTCTATGGCTACACCTTC
TRBJ2-1 | TRBD2 | TRBV10-3 | . | CAIGDLGLASGNEQFF | TGTGCCATCGGTGACCTGGGACTAGCGAGTGGCAATGAGCAGTTCTTC
TRBJ2-7 | . | TRBV3-1 | . | CASSQGRAREQYF | TGTGCCAGCAGCCAAGGCCGGGCGAGGGAGCAGTACTTC
TRBJ2-5 | . | TRBV7-9 | . | CASRRQEAGETQYF | TGTGCCAGCAGGCGGCAGGAGGCAGGGGAGACCCAGTACTTC
TRBJ1-2 | . | TRBV30 | . | CAWSEGSFYGYTF | TGTGCCTGGAGTGAGGGCAGCTTCTATGGCTACACCTTC
TRBJ2-5 | TRBD2 | TRBV9 | . | CASSVGRTSGMSGETQYF | TGTGCCAGCAGCGTAGGAAGGACTAGCGGGATGAGTGGAGAGACCCAGTACTTC
TRBJ2-7 | . | TRBV3-1 | few | CASSQAQGGYEQYF | TGTGCCAGCAGCCAGGCACAGGGTGGCTACGAGCAGTACTTC
TRBJ2-5 | TRBD2 | TRBV28 | many | CATVLTSGETQYF | TGTGCCACCGTATTGACTAGCGGAGAGACCCAGTACTTC
TRBJ2-7 | . | TRBV15 | few | CATSRDRAAEQYF | TGTGCCACCAGCAGAGACAGGGCTGCCGAGCAGTACTTC
TRBJ1-5 | . | TRBV3-1 | once | CASSQEVSSNQPQHF | TGTGCCAGCAGCCAAGAAGTAAGTAGCAATCAGCCCCAGCATTTT
TRBJ2-6 | TRBD1 | TRBV18 | . | CASSPRTGGVSGANVLTF | TGTGCCAGCTCACCAAGGACAGGGGGCGTCTCTGGGGCCAACGTCCTGACTTTC
TRBJ2-7 | . | TRBV5-1 | . | CASSLLTGNYEQYF | TGCGCCAGCAGCCTATTGACAGGTAACTACGAGCAGTACTTC
TRBJ2-1 | . | TRBV6-5 | few | CASSLVLGGSPFYEQFF | TGTGCCAGCAGTTTAGTATTGGGTGGGAGCCCTTTCTATGAGCAGTTCTTC
TRBJ2-7 | . | TRBV14 | . | CASSQTGNLVHEQYF | TGTGCCAGCAGCCAAACAGGGAATCTAGTCCACGAGCAGTACTTC
TRBJ2-6 | . | TRBV27 | few | CASSREGWVSGANVLTF | TGTGCCAGCAGTCGAGAGGGTTGGGTCTCTGGGGCCAACGTCCTGACTTTC
TRBJ2-5 | . | TRBV3-1 | few | CASSQVQVQETQYF | TGTGCCAGCAGCCAAGTCCAGGTACAAGAGACCCAGTACTTC
TRBJ2-1 | . | TRBV18 | . | CASSPRSVDEQFF | TGTGCCAGCTCACCACGTAGCGTAGATGAGCAGTTCTTC
TRBJ2-3 | . | TRBV12-3/TRBV12-4 | . | CASSPGTFVADTQYF | TGTGCCAGCAGTCCTGGAACGTTTGTAGCAGATACGCAGTATTTT
TRBJ1-4 | . | TRBV10-3 | many | CAISEGKNEKLFF | TGTGCCATCAGTGAAGGCAAGAATGAAAAACTGTTTTTT
TRBJ2-6 | TRBD2 | TRBV4-3 | . | CASSQDLAGGANVLTF | TGCGCCAGCAGCCAAGACCTAGCGGGTGGGGCCAACGTCCTGACTTTC
TRBJ2-3 | . | TRBV19 | . | CASSIGTRDTQYF | TGTGCCAGTAGTATCGGGACCCGGGATACGCAGTATTTT
TRBJ1-1 | . | TRBV5-1 | few | CASSFDSFLTEAFF | TGCGCCAGCAGCTTCGACAGCTTTCTCACTGAAGCTTTCTTT
TRBJ2-5 | . | TRBV5-1 | few | CASSLAFGDFLAQYF | TGCGCCAGCAGCTTGGCCTTCGGGGACTTTTTGGCCCAGTACTTC
TRBJ1-4 | . | TRBV7-9 | once | CASSFEARGVFF | TGTGCCAGCAGCTTCGAAGCCCGAGGAGTGTTTTTT
TRBJ1-5 | TRBD1 | TRBV5-1 | few | CASSLGGIGQGNQPQHF | TGCGCCAGCAGCTTAGGGGGGATCGGACAGGGAAATCAGCCCCAGCATTTT
TRBJ2-7 | . | TRBV28 | . | CASSLGAESYEQYF | TGTGCCAGCAGTTTAGGGGCGGAATCCTACGAGCAGTACTTC
TRBJ2-3 | TRBD1 | TRBV15 | few | CATSRDRGRGSSSQYF | TGTGCCACCAGCAGAGACAGGGGGCGCGGTTCCAGTTCGCAGTATTTT
TRBJ2-5 | TRBD2 | TRBV12-5 | many | CASGLVQLAGGPGETQYF | TGTGCTAGTGGTTTGGTACAACTAGCGGGAGGGCCTGGGGAGACCCAGTACTTC
TRBJ2-7 | TRBD1 | TRBV7-8 | . | CASSLTGNDHEQYF | TGTGCCAGCAGCTTGACAGGGAACGACCACGAGCAGTACTTC
TRBJ2-1 | . | TRBV15 | . | CATSTLDYNEQFF | TGTGCCACCAGCACCCTTGATTACAATGAGCAGTTCTTC